The 30 T cell receptor beta chains listed next were all sequenced from one sample in a study of blood T cell repertoires in COVID-19. Sequencing used immunoSEQ multiplex PCR; TCRdb keeps in-frame clones, though not all of them. The table lists some 140,000 clones, less than 90% of them singletons. The specimen sequenced was PBMCs or T cells enriched from blood (not recorded which). The receptor set was obtained from a man aged 40-49 years with acute COVID-19.

The J gene is TRBJ2-7, the V gene TRBV28; 15 bases agree with TRBD2. The ends lost 3 bases at V and 5 bases at J; junction bases unmatched: 5. The CDR3 consists of 16 residues. The germline V gene has CDR1 MDHEN and CDR2 SYDVKM. The CDR3 DNA reads TGTGCCAGCAGTTTGCCCGGACTAGCGGGAGGGGACGAGCAGTACTTC. This codes for CASSLPGLAGGDEQYF.

This rearrangement joins TRBV4-3 to TRBJ2-2; D is perhaps TRBD1 (6 bases). Looked up from germline, CDR1 is LGHNA and CDR2 is YSLEER. V gave up 5 bases and J gave up 4 bases, with 14 bases separating them. The CDR3 covers 15 residues. CDR3: CASSGQPSVTGELFF. In DNA form, the CDR3 reads TGCGCCAGCAGCGGACAGCCCTCGGTCACCGGGGAGCTGTTTTTT.

The chain uses TRBV19 and TRBJ2-3; 10 nucleotides agree with TRBD1. This CDR3 comprises 14 residues. CDR1 is LNHDA and CDR2 is SQIVND in the germline V gene (reference sequence). Germline trimming cut 8 bases from V and 2 bases from J; bases unmatched to any gene: 4. In DNA, the CDR3 is TGTGCCAGTGTCGACAGGGGGCCCACAGATACGCAGTATTTT. This sequence encodes CASVDRGPTDTQYF.

The genes are TRBV6-2 or TRBV6-3 and TRBJ2-1; D call uncertain. The CDR3 is made up of 11 amino acids. Trimming removed 8 bases at V and 8 bases at J, with 10 bases between. Looked up from germline, CDR1 is MNHEY and CDR2 is SVGEGT. This CDR3 is CASRREDEQFF. The DNA of the CDR3 is TGTGCCAGCCGCCGCGAAGATGAGCAGTTCTTC.

The chain employs TRBV28 and TRBJ2-7; D perhaps matches TRBD1 (6 bases). Per the germline V gene, CDR1 is MDHEN and CDR2 is SYDVKM. The CDR3 sequence is 12 residues long. V lost 6 bases and J lost 3, with 9 bases in between. The CDR3: CASSRGIYEQYF. The CDR3 DNA reads TGTGCCAGCAGCAGGGGAATCTACGAGCAGTACTTC.

This chain connects TRBV4-3 to TRBJ2-2; 9 positions agree with TRBD1. The V gene end was trimmed by 2 bases and the J gene end by 6 bases; junction bases not matched to a gene: 1. The CDR3 has 14 amino acids. From germline, CDR1 is LGHNA and CDR2 YSLEER. CDR3 in amino acids: CASSQRTGAGELFF. Written as DNA, the CDR3 is TGCGCCAGCAGCCAAAGGACAGGGGCCGGGGAGCTGTTTTTT.

The chain recombines TRBV4-3 with TRBJ2-2, with D tentatively TRBD2 (6 bases). Trimming removed 2 bases at V and 3 bases at J, with 25 bases between. The length of the CDR3 is 20 residues. Germline V gives CDR1 LGHNA, CDR2 YSLEER. The CDR3 reads CASSQHPLTKSGVDTGELFF. CDR3 coding DNA: TGCGCCAGCAGCCAACATCCTCTAACCAAATCGGGGGTCGACACCGGGGAGCTGTTTTTT.

V is TRBV2 and J is TRBJ2-7; D ambiguous. Trimming took off 4 bases at V and 2 bases at J, with 3 bases between the two ends. Germline-derived CDR1 and CDR2 are SNHLY and FYNNEI. The CDR3 is 11 amino acids. The CDR3 reads CASSGAYEQYF. The DNA of the CDR3 is TGTGCCAGCAGTGGAGCCTACGAGCAGTACTTC.

In its sample, this clone was seen once. V and J are TRBV21-1 and TRBJ2-1; the DNA was not compared with TRBD2, the D call given in the table. TRBV21-1 is a pseudogene segment. The length of the CDR3 is 20 residues. DNA of the CDR3: TGTGCCAGCAGCAAAGCACCCCTTCAGGACGGGGGGGTGCTTTACAATGAGCAGTTCTTC. Its protein is CASSKAPLQDGGVLYNEQFF.

The rearrangement links TRBV7-9 to TRBJ2-1; 7 bases agree with TRBD1. Trimming took 4 bases from V and 10 from J; bases not matched to a gene: 7. This CDR3 is 13 amino acids long. Germline loops: CDR1 SEHNR, CDR2 FQNEAQ (reference sequence). CDR3 coding DNA: TGTGCCAGCAGCTACAAGGGGGCGCGGGAGCAGTTCTTC. Amino acids: CASSYKGAREQFF.

In DNA, the CDR3 is TGTGCCAGCAGCTTGAATGGGGCCTATGGCTACACCTTC. Translated, it gives CASSLNGAYGYTF. This rearrangement joins TRBV5-6 to TRBJ1-2; D possibly corresponds to TRBD1 (5 bases). The V and J ends lost 1 base and 4 bases respectively, with 8 bases between them. This CDR3 is 13 amino acids long. Germline loops: CDR1 SGHDT, CDR2 YYEEEE.

The rearrangement joins TRBV2 to TRBJ2-2, with 9 bases identical to TRBD2. Germline values: CDR1 SNHLY, CDR2 FYNNEI. Trimming cost V 5 bases and J 5 bases; bases outside gene matches: 6. CDR3 length: 15 amino acids. The CDR3 coding sequence is TGTGCCAGCAGTTTAGCGGGAGTGTCGACCGGGGAGCTGTTTTTT. Translated: CASSLAGVSTGELFF. The whole variable domain, filled in from reference TRBV2 and TRBJ2-2, reads EPEVTQTPSHQVTQMGQEVILRCVPISNHLYFYWYRQILGQKVEFLVSFYNNEISEKSEIFDDQFSVERPDGSNFTLKIRSTKLEDSAMYFCASSLAGVSTGELFFGEGSRLTVL.

CDR3 DNA: TGTGCCAGTAGTATAGAGGCGGGACGCGCATATGGCTACACCTTC. Encoded protein: CASSIEAGRAYGYTF. The V gene is TRBV19, the J gene TRBJ1-2; tentatively, D is TRBD1 (5 bases). CDR3 length equals 15 residues. The V end lost 0 bases, the J end lost 5 bases, and 13 bases lay between the germline ends. The germline gives CDR1 LNHDA, CDR2 SQIVND (reference sequence).

This chain connects TRBV15 to TRBJ2-1; a possible D gene is TRBD1 (6 bases). The CDR3 spans 15 residues. Deletions cut 1 base from V and 1 base from J, with 8 bases between. Germline assignment: CDR1 LNHNV and CDR2 YYDKDF (reference sequence). The chain's CDR3 is CATSRGRGSYNEQFF. DNA for the CDR3: TGTGCCACCAGCAGAGGTAGGGGGTCCTACAATGAGCAGTTCTTC. Full variable domain (remainder filled in from reference TRBV15 and TRBJ2-1): DAMVIQNPRYQVTQFGKPVTLSCSQTLNHNVMYWYQQKSSQAPKLLFHYYDKDFNNEADTPDNFQSRRPNTSFCFLDIRSPGLGDTAMYLCATSRGRGSYNEQFFGPGTRLTVL.

The chain joins TRBV5-5 to TRBJ2-5; 9 positions agree with TRBD1. The germline gives CDR1 SGHKS, CDR2 YYEKEE (reference sequence). V shed 4 bases and J 1 base; nucleotides not matched to a gene: 8. This CDR3 spans 16 amino acids. The CDR3 region has the DNA TGTGCCAGCAGCCCCGGACAGGGGCGACTCCAAGAGACCCAGTACTTC. Its translation is CASSPGQGRLQETQYF.

This chain uses TRBV5-1 with TRBJ2-2; D perhaps matches TRBD2 (6 bases). V lost 4 bases and J 3 bases, leaving 16 bases between the germline ends. Looked up from germline, CDR1 is SGHRS and CDR2 is YFSETQ. This CDR3 spans 16 amino acids. CDR3 DNA: TGCGCCAGCAGCCGGACTACCTCCCGAGACACCGGGGAGCTGTTTTTT. Translated: CASSRTTSRDTGELFF. The variable domain in full, with the rest retrieved from reference TRBV5-1 and TRBJ2-2, is KAGVTQTPRYLIKTRGQQVTLSCSPISGHRSVSWYQQTPGQGLQFLFEYFSETQRNKGNFPGRFSGRQFSNSRSEMNVSTLELGDSALYLCASSRTTSRDTGELFFGEGSRLTVL.

This chain links TRBV29-1 with TRBJ2-7; TRBD1 might be the D (6 bases). The CDR3 consists of 13 residues. Germline loops: CDR1 SQVTM, CDR2 ANQGSEA. Deletions cut 4 bases from V and 6 bases from J, with 16 bases between. The CDR3 is CSVVPPGDREQYF. In DNA, the CDR3 is TGCAGCGTTGTACCCCCAGGGGATCGCGAGCAGTACTTC.

The J gene is TRBJ2-1, the V gene TRBV7-8; D gene uncertain. V was pared by 6 bases and J by 0 bases, with 15 bases between. The CDR3 extends over 16 amino acids. Germline values: CDR1 SGHVS, CDR2 FQNEAQ. This CDR3 is CASSSLAANSYNEQFF. The CDR3 DNA is TGTGCCAGCAGTTCCCTTGCGGCGAACTCCTACAATGAGCAGTTCTTC.

This clone was seen more than once but under ten times. The V gene is TRBV6-5, the J gene TRBJ1-4; TRBD1 might be the D (5 bases). The CDR3 is 15 amino acids. The germline V and J ends were trimmed by 6 bases and 0 bases, with 11 bases remaining between them. CDR1 and CDR2 from the germline V gene are MNHEY and SVGAGI. The CDR3 nucleotides read TGTGCCAGCAGGCGGGACTCTGCAACTAATGAAAAACTGTTTTTT. Translated: CASRRDSATNEKLFF.

The genes are TRBV7-2 and TRBJ2-5, with D perhaps TRBD2 (5 bases). V lost 5 bases, J lost 4 bases, and 11 bases lay in between. Germline CDR1 SGHTA, CDR2 FQGNSA. The CDR3 runs 13 residues. This CDR3 reads CASSDGVRETQYF. The CDR3, as DNA: TGTGCCAGCAGCGACGGGGTTAGAGAGACCCAGTACTTC.

This clone was counted a single time. This chain uses TRBV6-5 with TRBJ1-2; D not resolved. The CDR3 runs to 15 residues. Germline V lookup: CDR1 MNHEY, CDR2 SVGAGI. The V gene lost 0 bases and the J gene lost 5 bases, with 13 bases spanning the gap. The CDR3 coding sequence is TGTGCCAGCAGTTACTCCCCCACCGCGGGGTATGGCTACACCTTC. This translates into CASSYSPTAGYGYTF.

The chain is built from TRBV4-2 and TRBJ2-7; weak D call: TRBD1 (6 bases). Trimming removed 1 base at V and 0 bases at J, with 13 bases between. Germline V gives CDR1 LGHNA, CDR2 YNFKEQ. The CDR3 covers 16 residues. CDR3 sequence: CASSQGHRDNSYEQYF. CDR3 DNA: TGTGCCAGCAGCCAAGGACACCGGGACAACTCCTACGAGCAGTACTTC.

The chain is built from TRBV19 and TRBJ1-6; D remains ambiguous. With 5 bases removed from V and 3 bases from J, the gap between germline ends came to 8 bases. This CDR3 spans 14 amino acids. CDR1 and CDR2 (germline): LNHDA, SQIVND (reference sequence). CDR3 coding DNA: TGTGCCAGTAGTCAACAGTACTATAATTCACCCCTCCACTTT. Translating it yields CASSQQYYNSPLHF.

This clone occurred once. The rearrangement links TRBV27 to TRBJ1-1, with D perhaps TRBD1 (5 bases). The CDR3 is 14 amino acids. Trimming shortened V by 5 bases and J by 4 bases, and 14 bases separated the two germline ends. The V gene's germline CDR1 is MNHEY and CDR2 SMNVEV (reference sequence). In nucleotides, the CDR3 is TGTGCCAGCAGTCAGGGAGGCCCGGTCACTGAAGCTTTCTTT. It specifies CASSQGGPVTEAFF.

The rearrangement links TRBV30 to TRBJ2-3; the D gene is possibly TRBD2 (7 bases). This CDR3 spans 14 amino acids. V was pared by 5 bases and J by 5 bases, with 17 bases between. Germline CDR1 and CDR2: GTSNPN and SVGIG (reference sequence). In DNA form, the CDR3 reads TGTGCCTGGGAAGGGAGGGGAGGGGGAGATACGCAGTATTTT. Amino acid sequence: CAWEGRGGGDTQYF.

The chain uses TRBV4-1 and TRBJ1-2; 9 nucleotides match TRBD1. The trim removed 2 bases at V and 4 bases at J, leaving 8 bases unmatched. CDR1 MGHRA and CDR2 YSYEKL come from the germline V gene. The CDR3 is 16 residues long. The CDR3 nucleotides are TGCGCCAGCAGCCAATGGGGACAGGGAGGGGGCTATGGCTACACCTTC. Protein product: CASSQWGQGGGYGYTF.

The chain joins TRBV18 to TRBJ2-1; D remains ambiguous. V was pared by 5 bases and J by 5 bases, with 10 bases between. The germline V gene has CDR1 KGHSH and CDR2 LQKENI. The CDR3 loop spans 13 amino acids. CDR3 coding DNA: TGTGCCAGCTCAGTGGGCGTCCACAATGAGCAGTTCTTC. Amino acids: CASSVGVHNEQFF. The whole variable domain, remainder taken from reference TRBV18 and TRBJ2-1, is NAGVMQNPRHLVRRRGQEARLRCSPMKGHSHVYWYRQLPEEGLKFMVYLQKENIIDESGMPKERFSAEFPKEGPSILRIQQVVRGDSAAYFCASSVGVHNEQFFGPGTRLTVL.

The rearrangement links TRBV4-3 to TRBJ2-1; 12 nucleotides line up with TRBD2. Germline CDR1 and CDR2: LGHNA and YSLEER. Trimming took 2 bases from V and 4 from J; bases not matched to a gene: 3. The CDR3 runs 16 residues. The CDR3 nucleotides read TGCGCCAGCAGCCAAAGGACTAGCGGGGCTTACAATGAGCAGTTCTTC. Its translation is CASSQRTSGAYNEQFF.

The chain recombines TRBV6-5 with TRBJ1-1, with 9 bases lining up with TRBD1. This CDR3 has 14 amino acids. With V trimmed by 6 bases and J by 6 bases, 8 bases remained unmatched. CDR1 and CDR2 from the germline V gene are MNHEY and SVGAGI. The CDR3 sequence is CASRETGGEAEAFF. CDR3 nucleotide sequence: TGTGCCAGCAGAGAGACAGGGGGGGAGGCTGAAGCTTTCTTT.

The rearrangement links TRBV5-4 to TRBJ2-1; 7 positions agree with TRBD2. There are 15 residues in the CDR3. Germline lookup yields CDR1 SGHNT and CDR2 YYREEE (reference sequence). V gave up 5 bases and J gave up 9 bases; unmatched junction bases: 14. The CDR3 is CASSPLGEGLLEQFF. Here the CDR3 DNA reads TGTGCCAGCAGTCCTCTGGGGGAGGGCCTCCTTGAGCAGTTCTTC.